This TCR beta chain comes out of a study of cytomegalovirus exposure and HLA in healthy donors. With 60 Vbeta and 13 Jbeta primers, the PCR was carried out. Method: immunoSEQ multiplex PCR; TCRdb's copy keeps in-frame clones and lacks some. The profile shows 200,000 or so clones, approximately 82% of them singletons. This clone was observed a single time. The antigen remains undetermined. Study-wide results and caveats: Later analysis showed most CMV-associated TCR beta chains appearing HLA-restricted. The study put some 160 TCR beta chains on its list as cytomegalovirus-associated.

V shed 2 bases and J shed 6 bases, with 15 bases lying between them. The length of the CDR3 is 15 residues. The V gene's germline CDR1 is SGHKS and CDR2 YYEKEE (reference sequence). V usage is TRBV5-5 and J usage is TRBJ1-5; D perhaps matches TRBD1 (6 bases). The TCR originated in a man in his late teens or twenties in good health and CMV-seronegative. Material for sequencing was PBMCs. The CDR3 region has the DNA TGTGCCAGCAGCTTCGCCCCAGGGGACGGTCAGCCCCAGCATTTT. This codes for CASSFAPGDGQPQHF. Full variable domain (rest looked up from reference TRBV5-5 and TRBJ1-5): DAGVTQSPTHLIKTRGQQVTLRCSPISGHKSVSWYQQVLGQGPQFIFQYYEKEERGRGNFPDRFSARQFPNYSSELNVNALLLGDSALYLCASSFAPGDGQPQHFGDGTRLSIL.